This T cell receptor (beta chain) was identified in a study of T cell repertoires in cytomegalovirus infection. Overall study: Matching HLA type, along with CMV infection, was indicated by public TCR beta signatures. Whole-study findings and limits: Individuals carrying CMV plus the relevant HLA were identified by cumulative frequency of public TCR beta families. Within the response measured ex vivo, HLA-C-restricted CMV-specific TCR beta clonotypes were dominant.

As to this clonotype: The antigen remains undetermined.

TCRdb recomputed calls from the reads with MiXCR, one row per CDR3 protein. Seen here are 150,000 to 200,000 distinct CDR3 sequences, about an eighth observed once, and the top ten hold 25% to 30%. The CDR3 extends over 16 amino acids. Looked up from germline, CDR1 is KGHSH and CDR2 is LQKENI. The V end was cut by 3 bases, the J end by 5 bases, with 19 bases between. The origin of this receptor is a human donor in good health (CMV status not recorded). Some clones in this sample may be carry-over from other donors' samples. V is TRBV18 and J is TRBJ1-1; D gene unclear. The specimen sequenced was PBMCs. The CDR3 reads CASSPALMALRTEAFF. CDR3 nucleotide sequence: TGTGCCAGCTCACCTGCTTTGATGGCCTTGAGGACTGAAGCTTTCTTT.